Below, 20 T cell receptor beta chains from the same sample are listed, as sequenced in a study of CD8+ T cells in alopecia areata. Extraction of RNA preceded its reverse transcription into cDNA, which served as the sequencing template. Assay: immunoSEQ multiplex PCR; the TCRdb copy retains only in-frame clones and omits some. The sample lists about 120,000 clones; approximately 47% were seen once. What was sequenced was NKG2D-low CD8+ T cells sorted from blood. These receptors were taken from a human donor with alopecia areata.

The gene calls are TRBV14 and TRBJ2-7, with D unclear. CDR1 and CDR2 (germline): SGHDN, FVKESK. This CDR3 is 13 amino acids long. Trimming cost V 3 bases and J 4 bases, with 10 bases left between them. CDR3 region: CASSQFLNYEQYF. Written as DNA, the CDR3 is TGTGCCAGCAGCCAGTTCCTCAATTACGAGCAGTACTTC.

The CDR3: CASSQVGAGELFF. The DNA for the CDR3 is TGCGCCAGCAGCCAAGTAGGGGCCGGGGAGCTGTTTTTT. The chain is built from TRBV4-1 and TRBJ2-2; possibly TRBD1 for D (5 bases). The ends were cut back, 1 base at V and 6 bases at J, with 6 bases in the middle. Germline CDR1 and CDR2: MGHRA and YSYEKL. The CDR3 has 13 residues.

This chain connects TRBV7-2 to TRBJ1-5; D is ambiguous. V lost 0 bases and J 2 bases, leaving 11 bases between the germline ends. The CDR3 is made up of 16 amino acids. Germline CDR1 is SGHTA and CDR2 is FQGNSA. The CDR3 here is CASSLALSSGNQPQHF. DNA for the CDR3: TGTGCCAGCAGCTTAGCCCTATCGAGCGGCAATCAGCCCCAGCATTTT.

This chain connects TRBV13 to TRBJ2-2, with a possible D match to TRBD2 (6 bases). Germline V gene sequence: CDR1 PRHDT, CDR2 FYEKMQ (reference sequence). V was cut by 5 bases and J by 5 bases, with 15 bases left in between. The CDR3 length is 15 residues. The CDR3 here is CASSETGVNTGELFF. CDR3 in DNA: TGTGCCAGCAGCGAGACGGGAGTGAATACCGGGGAGCTGTTTTTT.

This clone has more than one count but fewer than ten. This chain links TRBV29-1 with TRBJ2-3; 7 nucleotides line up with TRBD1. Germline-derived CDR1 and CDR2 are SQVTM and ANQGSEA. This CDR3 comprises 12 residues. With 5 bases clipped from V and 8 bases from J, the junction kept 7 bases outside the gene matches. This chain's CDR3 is CSVNQRQGTQYF. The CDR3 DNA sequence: TGCAGCGTTAACCAGAGACAGGGTACGCAGTATTTT.

The chain's CDR3 is CSVEDRRNYGYTF. The DNA of the CDR3 is TGCAGCGTTGAAGACAGACGCAACTATGGCTACACCTTC. This sequence joins TRBV29-1 and TRBJ1-2; D ambiguous. Looked up from germline, CDR1 is SQVTM and CDR2 is ANQGSEA. V dropped 0 bases and J dropped 2 bases, with 7 bases sitting between them. This CDR3 is built from 13 residues.

CDR3 amino acids: CASSPTGDVYGYTF. The CDR3 nucleotides are TGTGCCAGCAGCCCTACTGGGGATGTCTATGGCTACACCTTC. The J gene is TRBJ1-2, the V gene TRBV14; D is unresolved. Trimming stripped 4 bases from V and 4 bases from J, with 13 bases between. The V gene's germline CDR1 is SGHDN and CDR2 FVKESK. This CDR3 spans 14 amino acids.

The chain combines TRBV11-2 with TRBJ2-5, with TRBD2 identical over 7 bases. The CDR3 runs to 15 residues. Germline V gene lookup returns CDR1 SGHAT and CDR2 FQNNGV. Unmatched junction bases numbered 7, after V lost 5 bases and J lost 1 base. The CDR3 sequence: CASSVLTGGQETQYF. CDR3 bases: TGTGCCAGCAGCGTACTCACGGGGGGCCAAGAGACCCAGTACTTC.

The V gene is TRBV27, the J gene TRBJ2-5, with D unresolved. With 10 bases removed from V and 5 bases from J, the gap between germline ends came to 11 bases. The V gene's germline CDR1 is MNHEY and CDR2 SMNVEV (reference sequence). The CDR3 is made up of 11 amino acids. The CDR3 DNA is TGTGCCACCGAGTCCGGGGAGACCCAGTACTTC. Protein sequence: CATESGETQYF.

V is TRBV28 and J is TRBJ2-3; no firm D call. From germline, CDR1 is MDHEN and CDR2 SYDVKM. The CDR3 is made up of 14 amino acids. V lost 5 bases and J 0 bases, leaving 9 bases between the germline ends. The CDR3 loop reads CASSLTDSTDTQYF. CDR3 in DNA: TGTGCCAGCAGTCTAACGGACAGCACAGATACGCAGTATTTT.

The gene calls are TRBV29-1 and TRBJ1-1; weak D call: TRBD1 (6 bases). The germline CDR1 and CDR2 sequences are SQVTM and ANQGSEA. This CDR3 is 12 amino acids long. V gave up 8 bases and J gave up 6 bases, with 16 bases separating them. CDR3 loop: CSPSLGGPEAFF. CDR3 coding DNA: TGCAGCCCCTCGTTAGGGGGGCCTGAAGCTTTCTTT. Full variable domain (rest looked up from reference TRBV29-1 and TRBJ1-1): SAVISQKPSRDICQRGTSLTIQCQVDSQVTMMFWYRQQPGQSLTLIATANQGSEATYESGFVIDKFPISRPNLTFSTLTVSNMSPEDSSIYLCSPSLGGPEAFFGQGTRLTVV.

The CDR3 is CASSSGRPGYGYTF. CDR3 coding DNA: TGTGCCAGCAGCTCGGGACGGCCCGGCTATGGCTACACCTTC. The chain links TRBV7-9 to TRBJ1-2, with D maybe TRBD1 (5 bases). Per the germline V gene, CDR1 is SEHNR and CDR2 is FQNEAQ (reference sequence). V lost 4 bases to trimming and J lost 4 bases, with 13 bases between them. This CDR3 is built from 14 residues.

The CDR3 DNA reads as TGCAGCGTCGAGGGGACAGGCTTAAACTATGGCTACACCTTC. Translating gives CSVEGTGLNYGYTF. The chain has TRBV29-1 and TRBJ1-2; 8 bases line up with TRBD1. This CDR3 has 14 residues. Germline CDR1 reads SQVTM; CDR2 reads ANQGSEA. The trim removed 6 bases at V and 2 bases at J, leaving 8 bases unmatched.

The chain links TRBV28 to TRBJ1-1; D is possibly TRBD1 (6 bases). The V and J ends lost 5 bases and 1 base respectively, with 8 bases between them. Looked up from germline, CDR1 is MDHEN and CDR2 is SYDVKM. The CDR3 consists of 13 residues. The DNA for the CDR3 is TGTGCCAGCAGTGGGGGGGCGAACACTGAAGCTTTCTTT. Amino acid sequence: CASSGGANTEAFF.

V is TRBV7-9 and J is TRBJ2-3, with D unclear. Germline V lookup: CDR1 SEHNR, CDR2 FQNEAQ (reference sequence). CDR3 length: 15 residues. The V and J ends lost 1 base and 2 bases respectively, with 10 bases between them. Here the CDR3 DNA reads TGTGCCAGCAGCTTAGGGCCCATTGACACAGATACGCAGTATTTT. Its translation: CASSLGPIDTDTQYF.

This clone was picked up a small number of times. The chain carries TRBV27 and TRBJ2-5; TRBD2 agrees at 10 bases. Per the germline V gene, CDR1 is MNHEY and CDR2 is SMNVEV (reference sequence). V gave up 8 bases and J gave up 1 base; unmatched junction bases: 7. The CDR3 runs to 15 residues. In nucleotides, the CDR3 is TGTGCCAGCTCGAGGACTAGCGGCCCCCAAGAGACCCAGTACTTC. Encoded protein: CASSRTSGPQETQYF.

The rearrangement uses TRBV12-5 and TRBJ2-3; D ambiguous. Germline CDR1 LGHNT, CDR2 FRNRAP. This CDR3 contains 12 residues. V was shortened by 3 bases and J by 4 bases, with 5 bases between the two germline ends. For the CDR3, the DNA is TGTGCTAGTGGTTTCTCTCCAGATACGCAGTATTTT. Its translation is CASGFSPDTQYF.

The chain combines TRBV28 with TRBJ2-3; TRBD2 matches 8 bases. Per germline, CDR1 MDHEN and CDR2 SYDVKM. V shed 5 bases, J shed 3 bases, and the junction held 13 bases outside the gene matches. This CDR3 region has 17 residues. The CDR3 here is CASSREGWGTWTDTQYF. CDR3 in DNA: TGTGCCAGCAGTCGGGAGGGCTGGGGGACTTGGACAGATACGCAGTATTTT. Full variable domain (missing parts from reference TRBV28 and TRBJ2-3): DVKVTQSSRYLVKRTGEKVFLECVQDMDHENMFWYRQDPGLGLRLIYFSYDVKMKEKGDIPEGYSVSREKKERFSLILESASTNQTSMYLCASSREGWGTWTDTQYFGPGTRLTVL.

CDR3 sequence: CSASGEPYEQYF. The CDR3 DNA follows: TGCAGCGCGTCGGGAGAACCCTACGAGCAGTACTTC. The J gene is TRBJ2-7, the V gene TRBV29-1; weak D call: TRBD2 (6 bases). Looked up from germline, CDR1 is SQVTM and CDR2 is ANQGSEA. V was pared by 7 bases and J by 2 bases, with 12 bases between. The CDR3 covers 12 residues.

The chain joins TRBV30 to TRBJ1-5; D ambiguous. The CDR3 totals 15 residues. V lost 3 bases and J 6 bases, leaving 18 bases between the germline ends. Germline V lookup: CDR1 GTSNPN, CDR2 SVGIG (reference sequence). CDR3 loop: CAWSLRALGSQPQHF. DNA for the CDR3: TGTGCCTGGAGCCTTAGGGCCTTGGGCAGTCAGCCCCAGCATTTT.